The clone carrying this T cell receptor (beta chain) has ten or more counts. Its target is unknown. The sample comes from a study of response to subunit inactivated influenza vaccine. Study-level results: Authors suggested each seasonal flu vaccination may recruit only limited numbers of new T cells.

One entry per CDR3 protein, called by TCRdb with MiXCR from the RT-PCR reads. Of hundreds of thousands of distinct CDR3 sequences detected, approximately 15% appear once; the ten largest clones hold approximately 3%. The length of the CDR3 is 17 residues. Trimming took 3 bases from V and 3 from J, leaving 18 bases between them. The receptor was derived from a man between 50 and 75 years old who received an inactivated influenza vaccine. The sample was CD4+ T cells sorted from PBMCs, taken roughly 24 months after vaccination. This chain joins TRBV12-3 or TRBV12-4 and TRBJ2-4, with D tentatively TRBD2 (6 bases). CDR3 sequence: CASSFVTGDRGKNIQYF. Here the CDR3 DNA reads TGTGCCAGCAGTTTTGTGACGGGGGATCGGGGCAAAAACATTCAGTACTTC.